This entry describes one T cell receptor beta chain. Its target is unknown. This sample was taken from a study of identifying expanded T cells in peripheral blood. The V and J ends lost 3 bases and 7 bases respectively, with 12 bases between them. The CDR3 has 14 amino acids. Germline V gives CDR1 SGHTA, CDR2 FQGNSA. The study, taken as a whole, reports: Over about two and four weeks, about 15 and 19 clones changed, versus roughly 1.1 between replicates.

Sequencing used immunoSEQ multiplex PCR; TCRdb keeps in-frame clones, though not all of them. This table holds tens of thousands of clones, about 88% found once. The rearrangement uses TRBV7-2 and TRBJ2-2; D might be TRBD1 (5 bases). The TCR was taken from a person aged 18 to 69 in good health. The sequenced material came from blood. The DNA for the CDR3 is TGTGCCAGCAGCTTCAGGGCCTCGGGCGGGGAGCTGTTTTTT. Translation gives CASSFRASGGELFF. Complete variable domain (other parts from reference TRBV7-2 and TRBJ2-2): GAGVSQSPSNKVTEKGKDVELRCDPISGHTALYWYRQSLGQGLEFLIYFQGNSAPDKSGLPSDRFSAERTGGSVSTLTIQRTQQEDSAVYLCASSFRASGGELFFGEGSRLTVL.